The rows below give T cell receptor beta chains drawn from one sample of a study of OX40 agonist ivuxolimab in advanced cancers. Profiled with immunoSEQ multiplex PCR; TCRdb holds only in-frame clones, not every one. The sample lists 45,000 to 60,000 clones, more than 70% occurring once. The sample consisted of CD4+ or CD8+ T cells sorted from blood, taken in a trial of the OX40 agonist ivuxolimab. The origin of the receptors is an adult with an advanced solid tumor such as melanoma, head and neck, liver or kidney cancer. CDR3s include the opening cysteine and the closing phenylalanine or tryptophan. A D gene is named only where the DNA matches it firmly. Size is omitted from some rows. Given values are once, few, many or a class for expanded clones.

j_call v_call d_call clone_size cdr3_nt cdr3_aa
TRBJ1-4 TRBV6-5 NA NA TGTGCCAGCAGTTCCAGACAGCCTAATGAAAAACTGTTTTTT CASSSRQPNEKLFF
TRBJ1-5 TRBV6-6 NA NA TGTGCCAGCTTCTCGGGGGGGGGCAATCAGCCCCAGCATTTT CASFSGGGNQPQHF
TRBJ2-7 TRBV11-2 TRBD1 NA TGTGCCAGCAGCTTGCAGGGGGACTACGAGCAGTACTTC CASSLQGDYEQYF
TRBJ2-5 TRBV28 TRBD2 medium-sized TGTGCCAGCAGTTCCCAGCGGGAGGAAGTAGAGACCCAGTACTTC CASSSQREEVETQYF
TRBJ1-4 TRBV28 NA NA TGTGCCAGCCGACACGGTGAAAAACTGTTTTTT CASRHGEKLFF
TRBJ1-2 TRBV28 NA NA TGTGCCAGCAGTTTCCCAGGGGACTATGGCTACACCTTC CASSFPGDYGYTF
TRBJ2-5 TRBV5-3 TRBD1 NA TGTGCCAGAAGCTTAAGGACAGGGGAAGAGACCCAGTACTTC CARSLRTGEETQYF
TRBJ2-7 TRBV6-5 NA once TGTGCCAGCAGTTCCCGGGACAAGGGTCTATCAGAGTACTTC CASSSRDKGLSEYF
TRBJ1-5 TRBV23-1 NA NA TGCGCCAGCAGTCAATCAGGGAACTATCAGCCCCAGCATTTT CASSQSGNYQPQHF
TRBJ1-5 TRBV19 NA NA TGTGCCAGTGGTGGAGGGGTTCAGCCCCAGCATTTT CASGGGVQPQHF
TRBJ2-3 TRBV4-1 NA NA TGCGCCAGCAGCCAAGTTATGGGCACAGATACGCAGTATTTT CASSQVMGTDTQYF
TRBJ2-7 TRBV29-1 TRBD1 NA TGCAGCGTTGAGTTCCGGGGACAGGGAATCTACGAGCAGTACTTC CSVEFRGQGIYEQYF
TRBJ2-1 TRBV5-1 NA NA TGCGCCAGCAGCTTGGAGCAATACAATGAGCAGTTCTTC CASSLEQYNEQFF
TRBJ2-1 TRBV29-1 TRBD2 NA TGCAGCGTTGGGGGGGGGACTCGACCCTACAATGAGCAGTTCTTC CSVGGGTRPYNEQFF
TRBJ2-1 TRBV19 TRBD1 NA TGTGCCAGTAGTATACAGGGGTCAGGGGGTTGGAATGAGCAGTTCTTC CASSIQGSGGWNEQFF
TRBJ2-1 TRBV27 TRBD2 NA TGTGCCAGCAGTTTAGGGGACCTAGCGGGGGGGTACAATGAGCAGTTCTTC CASSLGDLAGGYNEQFF
TRBJ1-5 TRBV19 TRBD1 NA TGTGCCAGTAGTATGGTGACAGGGGGCAATCAGCCCCAGCATTTT CASSMVTGGNQPQHF
TRBJ2-1 TRBV6-4 NA once TGTGCCAGCAGTGTGGGGGCCTACAATGAGCAGTTCTTC CASSVGAYNEQFF
TRBJ2-3 TRBV27 NA few TGTGCCAGCAGTTTTACCGGGACTGCGAGGACAGATACGCAGTATTTT CASSFTGTARTDTQYF
TRBJ1-4 TRBV7-9 TRBD1 NA TGTGCCAGCAGCTTATCCGGGACAGGGGCGGAAAAACTGTTTTTT CASSLSGTGAEKLFF
TRBJ2-7 TRBV11-2 TRBD1 NA TGTGCCAGCAGCCAGGGACAGGTCATACAATGGCAGTACTTC CASSQGQVIQWQYF
TRBJ2-3 TRBV27 NA NA TGTGCCAGCAGACCCCTAGGGAAAACTAGCACAGATACGCAGTATTTT CASRPLGKTSTDTQYF
TRBJ1-5 TRBV6-5 NA NA TGTGCCAGCAGTTGGCCCCAGCATTTT CASSWPQHF
TRBJ1-1 TRBV5-1 NA NA TGCGCCAGCAGCTTGTCCGGGGTCGGCACTGAAGCTTTCTTT CASSLSGVGTEAFF
TRBJ2-5 TRBV11-1 TRBD1 once TGTGCCAGCAGCTCCGGGACAGGGGATAGAGGGACCCAGTACTTC CASSSGTGDRGTQYF
TRBJ2-1 TRBV19 NA NA TGTGCCAGTAGTACATTCAGAAACAATGAGCAGTTCTTC CASSTFRNNEQFF
TRBJ1-2 TRBV11-2 NA NA TGTGCCAGCAGCTCGATTTACCCCACCTTC CASSSIYPTF
TRBJ2-1 TRBV4-1 TRBD1 NA TGCGCCAGCAGCCAAGGGGGACAGGGGGCGCTGAGTGAGCAGTTCTTC CASSQGGQGALSEQFF
TRBJ2-2 TRBV5-6 NA NA TGTGCCAGCAGCCCAAAGGGATCGGGTTGGCCCGGGGAGCTGTTTTTT CASSPKGSGWPGELFF
TRBJ2-5 TRBV6-5 TRBD2 NA TGTGCCAGCAGTTACTTCGGCGGGGGGGCTGGAAAGACCCAGTACTTC CASSYFGGGAGKTQYF
TRBJ1-2 TRBV6-5 NA NA TGTGCCAGCAGTTACTCAGACAGGAGCTATGGCTACACCTTC CASSYSDRSYGYTF
TRBJ1-5 TRBV19 NA NA TGTGCCAGCGCGGACATTGAGGGGGGTCAGCCCCAGCATTTT CASADIEGGQPQHF
TRBJ1-5 TRBV4-1 NA NA TGCGCCAGCAGTTACCCCGGGGGGGGCGGGCAGCCCCAGCATTTT CASSYPGGGGQPQHF
TRBJ2-3 TRBV27 NA NA TGTGCCAGCAGTTTATTCGGCGGGCTTTCCACAGATACGCAGTATTTT CASSLFGGLSTDTQYF
TRBJ2-1 TRBV27 TRBD1 NA TGTGCCAGCAGTCCGGACAGGGGCCCCTACAATGAGCAGTTCTTC CASSPDRGPYNEQFF
TRBJ2-2 TRBV5-1 TRBD1 once TGCGCCAGCAGCTTGCCCGTCGACAGGGTTAACACCGGGGAGCTGTTTTTT CASSLPVDRVNTGELFF
TRBJ2-2 TRBV7-8 NA NA TGTGCCAGCAGCTTATTTGCTAAGGGTGACGGGGAGCTGTTTTTT CASSLFAKGDGELFF
TRBJ1-4 TRBV5-6 TRBD1 NA TGTGCCAGCAGCACGGGGACAGGGGGTTGGGAAAAACTGTTTTTT CASSTGTGGWEKLFF
TRBJ1-6 TRBV9 TRBD1 NA TGTGCCAGCAGCGGGCCCGGGACAGGGGTTTCTTCACCCCTCCACTTT CASSGPGTGVSSPLHF
TRBJ1-3 TRBV19 NA NA TGTGCCAGTAGTTTAGGGATTGGAAACACCATATATTTT CASSLGIGNTIYF
TRBJ2-1 TRBV7-9 TRBD2 NA TGTGCCACTCGAGAAGGCGGGGGGTTACACAATGAGCAGTTCTTC CATREGGGLHNEQFF
TRBJ2-7 TRBV5-8 TRBD2 NA TGTGCCAGCAGCCTAGCGGGAGGATCCTACGAGCAGTACTTC CASSLAGGSYEQYF
TRBJ2-1 TRBV7-3 NA NA TGTGCCAGCAGCTCGACCCCGTCCCACAATGAGCAGTTCTTC CASSSTPSHNEQFF
TRBJ1-2 TRBV9 NA NA TGTGCCAGCAGCGTAGCGCCCGGGGGGGTAGGCTATGGCTACACCTTC CASSVAPGGVGYGYTF
TRBJ2-1 TRBV7-6 NA NA TGTGCCAGCAGCTTTTGGCTAGCCGAGTACAATGAGCAGTTCTTC CASSFWLAEYNEQFF
TRBJ2-7 TRBV19 TRBD1 once TGTGCCAGCTCAATTACCCCAGGGGGTCAGGGCGAGCAGTACTTC CASSITPGGQGEQYF
TRBJ2-3 TRBV28 TRBD2 NA TGTGCCAGCTCCGTAGCGGGGTCCACAGATACGCAGTATTTT CASSVAGSTDTQYF
TRBJ2-7 TRBV29-1 NA NA TGCAGCGTTGAAGGGCACCAACCCTACGAGCAGTACTTC CSVEGHQPYEQYF
TRBJ2-2 TRBV6-5 NA once TGTGCCAGCAGTTACAACGGGGGATCGGCCGGGGAGCTGTTTTTT CASSYNGGSAGELFF
TRBJ2-7 TRBV9 TRBD1 NA TGTGCCAGCAGCGGGGACAGGACCTACGAGCAGTACTTC CASSGDRTYEQYF
TRBJ2-7 TRBV27 TRBD2 NA TGTGCCAGCAGTCTCTGGACTAGCGGTGTGGGGTACGAGCAGTACTTC CASSLWTSGVGYEQYF
TRBJ1-1 TRBV4-1 NA NA TGCGCCAGCAGCCGCCGGGACACCACGAACACTGAAGCTTTCTTT CASSRRDTTNTEAFF
TRBJ1-2 TRBV5-6 NA once TGTGCCAGCAGCTTGTATTGGGGAGGTGACTATGGCTACACCTTC CASSLYWGGDYGYTF